This T cell receptor (beta chain) was captured by sequencing in a study of monozygotic twins with cystic fibrosis. Study overall: With about 15 PCR cycles, barcoded libraries came from roughly 2.8 micrograms of fragmented DNA.

Note on this clone: The antigen remains undetermined.

The protocol was immunoSEQ multiplex PCR, while the TCRdb copy is restricted to in-frame clones and leaves out a portion. The sample has 30,000 or so clones, roughly 96% seen once; the top ten hold 0.15% to 0.2%. Study observations and caveats: Median Simpson clonality of approximately 0.01 suggested naive T cells predominated. Age, concordance and disease severity did not associate with shared CDR3 numbers. Monozygotic CF twins shared more identical nucleotide clonotypes than unrelated patients.

After removal of 6 bases from V and 4 bases from J, the junction contained 7 bases not matched to a gene. The CDR3 sequence is 15 residues long. Germline CDR1 reads MDHEN; CDR2 reads SYDVKM. The sequenced sample consisted of blood. V gene TRBV28 combines with J gene TRBJ1-5; 9 bases are a match to TRBD1. The source of this sequence is a girl aged 2-10 years with cystic fibrosis. The CDR3 nucleotides read TGTGCCAGCAGATACGGGACAGGGAGAAATCAGCCCCAGCATTTT. Protein: CASRYGTGRNQPQHF.